These 9 T cell receptor beta chains came from one sample sequenced in a study of lymphopenia after photon versus proton radiotherapy. Using immunoSEQ multiplex PCR, the repertoire was profiled, and TCRdb retains in-frame clones only, with some absent. The sample lists about 40,000 clones; just over 85% were seen once. The sample was peripheral blood, taken from a patient treated with proton-based radiotherapy. The receptors originated from a woman in her 70s with pancreatic cancer. Some clones in this sample may be carry-over from other donors' samples.

CDR3 sequence: CASSLGREGGAFF. The CDR3 coding sequence is TGTGCCAGCAGCTTAGGTCGTGAGGGAGGAGCTTTCTTT. The genes are TRBV7-8 and TRBJ1-1; D is undetermined. CDR1 and CDR2 (germline): SGHVS, FQNEAQ. V lost 1 base and J lost 10, with 13 bases in between. The CDR3 spans 13 residues.

The chain couples TRBV9 to TRBJ1-4, with TRBD1 identical over 8 bases. The CDR3 length is 17 residues. The germline gives CDR1 SGDLS, CDR2 YYNGEE. The J segment lost 8 bases and the V segment lost 0 bases, leaving 12 bases of the junction unmatched. CDR3 sequence: CASSVAPRTGQSEKLFF. DNA of the CDR3: TGTGCCAGCAGCGTAGCCCCCCGGACAGGGCAGAGCGAAAAACTGTTTTTT.

V gene TRBV27 combines with J gene TRBJ2-2; perhaps TRBD2 as D (6 bases). CDR1 is MNHEY and CDR2 is SMNVEV in the germline V gene (reference sequence). This CDR3 contains 15 residues. V dropped 3 bases and J dropped 4 bases, with 12 bases sitting between them. Here the CDR3 DNA reads TGTGCCAGCAGTTTGGAGGGCCGGTTCACCGGGGAGCTGTTTTTT. Residues: CASSLEGRFTGELFF.

V and J are TRBV19 and TRBJ2-2, with TRBD1 identical over 8 bases. The junction had 1 base not matched to a gene; V was cut back by 2 bases and J by 5 bases. The CDR3 contains 14 residues. Germline CDR1 reads LNHDA; CDR2 reads SQIVND (reference sequence). CDR3 sequence reads: CASSINRGTGELFF. In DNA form, the CDR3 reads TGTGCCAGTAGTATAAACAGGGGGACCGGGGAGCTGTTTTTT.

The chain uses TRBV10-3 and TRBJ1-6, with D perhaps matching TRBD1 (6 bases). V was clipped by 0 bases and J by 9 bases, with 12 bases between them. CDR1 is ENHRY, CDR2 SYGVKD, per germline. This CDR3 is 15 amino acids long. The CDR3 DNA follows: TGTGCCATCAGTGAGTCGCCAGGGGAGACTTCACCCCTCCACTTT. Protein: CAISESPGETSPLHF.

V gene TRBV6-6 combines with J gene TRBJ1-2, with D possibly matching TRBD1 (6 bases). The ends were cut back, 5 bases at V and 5 bases at J, with 12 bases in the middle. In germline, CDR1 is MNHNY, CDR2 SVGAGI (reference sequence). CDR3 size: 13 residues. CDR3 in DNA: TGTGCCAGCAGTACGCCAGGGGTGTATGGCTACACCTTC. Translated: CASSTPGVYGYTF.

The rearrangement links TRBV2 to TRBJ2-7, with 10 nucleotides matching TRBD2. The CDR3 has 14 amino acids. The V gene's germline CDR1 is SNHLY and CDR2 FYNNEI. J gave up 3 bases and V 3 bases, and 2 bases lay outside the gene matches. The CDR3 sequence: CASSDPSGSYEQYF. The CDR3 bases are TGTGCCAGCAGTGATCCTAGCGGGAGCTACGAGCAGTACTTC.

V is TRBV4-1 and J is TRBJ1-4; tentative D call: TRBD1 (6 bases). V lost 4 bases and J lost 5, with 17 bases in between. Germline V gives CDR1 MGHRA, CDR2 YSYEKL. The CDR3 consists of 16 residues. CDR3 DNA: TGCGCCAGCAGCCTGGTTGGGGGCGGGAGGAATGAAAAACTGTTTTTT. It encodes CASSLVGGGRNEKLFF.

The chain links TRBV9 to TRBJ1-6; no definite D call. Trimming left V 0 bases short and J 7 bases short, with 11 bases between. Germline loops: CDR1 SGDLS, CDR2 YYNGEE. The CDR3 covers 15 residues. CDR3 loop: CASSVGSVQNSPLHF. The CDR3 coding sequence is TGTGCCAGCAGCGTAGGGAGTGTCCAAAATTCACCCCTCCACTTT.